This TCR beta chain was captured by sequencing in a study of T-cell reconstitution after alpha-beta-depleted transplantation in children. Study results and caveats: The study traced high day-60 TCRbeta diversity in some patients to surviving recipient T cells and thymic progenitors.

The library targeted TCRbeta and was prepared with unique molecular identifiers. Each CDR3 protein is one row after TCRdb ran MiXCR on the PCR reads. The table shows around 6,700 distinct CDR3 sequences, with roughly a tenth occurring only once. This clonotype was found many times. Its target is not known. V trimming: 0 bases; J trimming: 5 bases; junction bases outside the gene matches: 7. This CDR3 region has 15 residues. The V gene's germline CDR1 is MNHEY and CDR2 SVGAGI. This receptor was identified in a child younger than two who had a stem cell transplant for acute myeloid leukemia, so the T cells may come from the graft donor. The chain has TRBV6-5 and TRBJ2-7; 7 nucleotides agree with TRBD2. The sample was PBMCs, mostly from graft donor cells, taken 180 days after TCRalphabeta/CD19-depleted stem cell transplant. The CDR3 is CASSYSWGGGNEQYF. The CDR3 DNA follows: TGTGCCAGCAGTTACTCGTGGGGGGGAGGCAACGAGCAGTACTTC.